The clone carrying this T cell receptor (beta chain) occurred once. Its specificity is not known. The source of the sample is a study of siplizumab effects on memory and regulatory T cells. Whole-study results and caveats: Unstimulated subsets contained matches for only a minor fraction of alloreactive clones.

This CDR3 region has 15 residues. Trimming took off 4 bases at V and 2 bases at J, with 14 bases between the two ends. The germline gives CDR1 SGHRS, CDR2 YFSETQ. Repertoires were generated with immunoSEQ multiplex PCR, while TCRdb's copy carries only in-frame clones and drops some. Found here are 100,000 or so clones, 85% to 95% of them singletons; the top ten hold roughly 1.4%. The J gene is TRBJ2-3, the V gene TRBV5-1; TRBD2 might be the D (5 bases). The source is a human donor in good health. Sequenced material: non-Treg CD4+ T cells sorted from blood. In nucleotides, the CDR3 is TGCGCCAGCAGCCTTTCCGGCGGGTTCACAGATACGCAGTATTTT. Amino acids: CASSLSGGFTDTQYF. Supplemented by reference TRBV5-1 and TRBJ2-3, the full variable domain reads KAGVTQTPRYLIKTRGQQVTLSCSPISGHRSVSWYQQTPGQGLQFLFEYFSETQRNKGNFPGRFSGRQFSNSRSEMNVSTLELGDSALYLCASSLSGGFTDTQYFGPGTRLTVL.